This T cell receptor beta chain is from a study of CD8 T cells in Susac syndrome. Random-hexamer reverse transcription was applied to about 0.5 to 1 ug RNA. Amplification of TCR beta CDR3 used immunoSEQ multiplex PCR across 54 Vbeta and 13 Jbeta. MiXCR, applied by TCRdb to the immunoSEQ multiplex PCR reads, yields one record per CDR3 protein. The sample contains about 280,000 distinct CDR3 sequences, about 85% of which appear only once. TCR beta was sequenced from blood CD8+ and CD4+ T cells. The study used treatment-naive patients who had stable or active relapsing-remitting disease as multiple sclerosis controls. TEMRA cells were enriched by FACS, and CD4+ and CD8+ T cells were negatively isolated. The clonotype comes from a human donor with multiple sclerosis. Sequenced sample: CD8+ T cells from PBMCs.

The CDR3 DNA sequence: TGTGCCAGCTCACCACAAGCGGGAGGGCCTAACAATGAGCAGTTCTTC. It translates to CASSPQAGGPNNEQFF. J is TRBJ2-1 and V is TRBV18; TRBD2 matches at 10 bases. Unmatched junction bases numbered 5, after V lost 1 base and J lost 5 bases. The CDR3 loop spans 16 amino acids. From germline, CDR1 is KGHSH and CDR2 LQKENI.